The following is a T cell receptor (beta chain) sequence with its context. The sample comes from a study of blood T cell repertoires in COVID-19. About the study: Some COVID-19 samples were acute and others convalescent; all came from the United States, Italy and Spain. The cDNA or gDNA used as material had been derived from T cells, B-cell-depleted T cells, or PBMCs.

Those enrolled in Seattle joined during active infection and were followed longitudinally afterward. Trimming pared 2 bases from V and 0 bases from J, leaving 11 bases between. The CDR3 loop spans 16 amino acids. Germline V lookup: CDR1 SGHKS, CDR2 YYEKEE (reference sequence). Original handling: For nucleated cells, counts were estimated from reference gene primer amplification. Sequencing was performed with immunoSEQ multiplex PCR; in TCRdb, only in-frame clones are kept and a portion is missing. V, J and clone size are those of that table, while D and trimming were read from the DNA. Altogether 150,000 to 200,000 clones are present, more than 85% being singletons, with the ten largest covering approximately 2%.

The chain carries TRBV5-5 and TRBJ2-2; D call uncertain. The clonotype was recovered from a woman in her sixties or seventies with COVID-19, enrolled during active disease. Source material: peripheral blood. For the CDR3, the DNA is TGTGCCAGCAGCTTCCTTACATCCGCGAACACCGGGGAGCTGTTTTTT. Its translation: CASSFLTSANTGELFF.